This T cell receptor (beta chain) came from a study of cytomegalovirus exposure and HLA in healthy donors (dated by TCRdb to 2017 to 2019). Regarding the complete study: An earlier analysis of 587 of the donors reported around 280 Gb of sequence data and around 120 million unique TCR beta sequences obtained from about 179 million T cells. Rather than using new phenotypic data, the later analysis identified candidate immune exposures from TCR beta sequences and from how often those sequences occurred across donors. The number of typed donors differed by locus: about 620-630 for A, B, C, DRB1 and DQB1; about 520 for DQA1; some 610 for DPA1; and 450 to 480 for DPB1. On average, roughly 250,000 unique TCR beta nucleotide sequences were sequenced per donor among 300 to 500 genotyped donors of the cohort, with around 19% of those sequences being non-productive. A later analysis re-examined previously published TCR beta repertoires from 610 or so donors and added high-resolution HLA genotyping to investigate patterns of TCR occurrence. Of the 300 to 450 genotyped donors, 65% to 90% fell in the genetic ancestry cluster associated with self-reported Caucasian donors. An earlier analysis of approximately 580 of the donors used high-throughput TCR beta sequencing to judge whether each TCR beta V gene segment behaved as functional or pseudogenic. Donor age, sex, ethnicity and CMV serostatus were compiled alongside the repertoire data. An early release that covered several hundred HLA-typed donors contained 300 to 350 gigabases of sequencing data and 65 million to 100 million unique TCR sequences. Genome-wide SNP genotypes for about 55% of the roughly 670 donors were used in a later genetic analysis, which treated that subset as a discovery cohort. In addition to the first cohort of 500 to 850 subjects, a separate validation cohort of 120 different subjects was used. The study profiled the T cell repertoires of about 640 subjects by immunosequencing and related them to cytomegalovirus serostatus. Class I and class II HLA loci were covered by the typing at four-digit resolution. Every discovery cohort repertoire had been produced on one sequencing platform. To predict cytomegalovirus infection status, the study combined high-throughput TCR immunosequencing, statistical association of individual TCRs with disease status, and machine learning. The aim of the study was to test whether cataloging public T cell receptors could identify signatures of past pathogen exposure. Four or five DR-DQ haplotypes were handled as single units for association and clustering, since linkage in the cohort was strong. On the study overall, not on this receptor specifically: An association between a missense DCLRE1C variant and V-gene and J-gene trimming of TCR beta chains was found in a later genetic analysis and replicated in an independent cohort. In a later analysis, HLA-associated TCR beta chains showed more clonal expansion and lower generation probabilities than non-associated chains that were equally common. At a false discovery rate of 0.05, a later analysis linked roughly 17,000 TCR beta sequences to specific HLA alleles. Some IMGT-functional V segments, including TRBV6-2 and TRBV6-3, could not be distinguished by the 87-base-pair reads and were therefore excluded. For the cohort, immune exposure information was limited to CMV serostatus. A further reported finding was that TCR beta sequences accurately predicted the HLA-A and HLA-B alleles for most subjects in the first cohort. Because counts were too low, 15 to 20 rarely observed V segments, including chromosome 9 orphons, were excluded from the earlier analysis of 587 of the donors. Because HLA typing was unavailable for some donors at each locus, only the typed subset was used in association tests. The authors suggested that the approach could potentially be extended to other disease states and immunological phenotypes. A cluster of highly shared sequence variants was judged likely to represent a technical artifact of the sequencing pipeline. Most TCR sequences were seen in very few donors, while some public TCRs were found in many individuals. Only TCR beta chains were sequenced in this cohort, and the absence of alpha or paired-chain data limited detectable features. In both the original and validation cohorts, the classifier was reported to diagnose cytomegalovirus status with high specificity and sensitivity. In an earlier analysis of around 600 of the donors, most TCR beta V segments appeared in productive rearrangements about 90% or about 30% of the time, broadly matching IMGT annotations. In a later analysis, several top co-occurrence clusters were reported to appear linked to parvovirus B19, influenza, CMV and Epstein-Barr virus. Correlated functional status among segregating V segments might be attributable to linkage disequilibrium, but an unknown experimental factor could not be ruled out. According to a later analysis, TCR association rates differed among HLA loci, with DRB1 alleles showing the most associated TCRs and HLA-C alleles showing the fewest. In vitro tests confirmed that a few of the cytomegalovirus-associated TCR beta chains recognize cytomegalovirus antigens. When HLA alleles, especially DR and DQ, strongly co-occurred, TCR associations were difficult to assign to individual alleles. According to a later genetic analysis, donors in an Asian-associated ancestry cluster had fewer N-insertions in productive TCRs than the approximately 700-donor mean. Presence/absence analyses assumed roughly uniform sequencing depth across donors, an assumption that may not hold. A total of 150 or so TCR beta chains were listed by the study as associated with cytomegalovirus. In a later analysis, most CMV-associated TCR beta chains were found to appear HLA-restricted, with HLA associations seemingly driven largely by CMV exposure.

The cohort comprised 670 or so healthy bone marrow donors. Cohort members were all nominally healthy when sampled, although unrecorded immune exposures were likely present. The donor was CMV seropositive and belonged to the group of around 300 seropositive cohort members. A peripheral blood sample was collected from each donor, and TCR beta sequencing was performed on peripheral blood mononuclear cells. The Qiagen DNeasy Blood Extraction Kit was used to extract genomic DNA from the blood cell samples. Libraries came from the immunoSEQ multiplex PCR assay. For the multiplex PCR, a mixture combining 60 forward primers for TCR Vbeta segments and 13 reverse primers for TCR Jbeta segments was used. The CDR3 region of rearranged TCR beta genes was amplified from genomic DNA by a multiplex PCR assay. Amplified TCR beta libraries were sequenced as 87-base-pair reads on the Illumina HiSeq System. On the study's bioinformatics: A later analysis counted 65 million to 90 million unique TCR beta chains across the 666 repertoires, and about 10 million of these chains were shared by at least two donors. Raw reads were error-corrected and collapsed into unique sequences with a nearest-neighbor algorithm that merged closely related sequences to remove PCR and sequencing errors. V, D and J gene segments were assigned by aligning CDR3 sequences to IMGT reference sequences. For a sequence to be retained, at least a six-nucleotide match to both a V gene segment and a J gene segment was required. A rearrangement was called productive if the CDR3 had no stop codons and remained in frame with V and J, and every other rearrangement was called non-productive. CDR3 was defined by IMGT convention, running from the second conserved V-encoded cysteine to the conserved J-encoded phenylalanine. In an earlier analysis of more than 550 of the donors, sequences lacking an unambiguous match to a single V gene segment were excluded. In an earlier analysis of a few hundred of the donors, V segments were called functional above 56.7% productive rearrangements and were called segregating when the between-donor standard deviation exceeded 5%. A statistical classification framework was built to diagnose cytomegalovirus status from the catalog of TCR beta chain sequences. V and J gene assignment, in a later analysis, came from comparing TCR nucleotide sequences with IMGT/GENE-DB human TR gene sequences. A later analysis assigned CDR3 sequences and most-parsimonious VDJ recombination scenarios with the TCRdist pipeline. In a later analysis, every TCR beta chain was defined by the combination of its CDR3 amino acid sequence and its V-gene family, and reads without a unique V-gene family were dropped. To address suspected cross-contamination and a sequencing artifact, a later analysis removed 450 to 700 highly shared, low-generation-probability nucleotide sequences. A later analysis calculated a clonal expansion index for each public chain from normalized within-repertoire ranks of inferred template counts. Generation probabilities in a later analysis came from a VDJ recombination model fitted to out-of-frame rearrangements, and those results were checked against IGoR. In a later analysis, TCR-TCR, TCR-HLA and TCR-CMV co-occurrence was scored with hypergeometric tests, and a repertoire-size bias correction was applied to TCR pairs. False discovery rates were estimated in a later analysis by permuting HLA or CMV assignments 20 times. In a later analysis, co-occurring TCRs were grouped using DBSCAN, with TCRdist sequence similarity added in when clustering inside HLA-allele-positive subsets. Repertoires with fewer than 30,000 or more than 120,000 public chains were left out of co-occurrence clustering, as were five repertoires with anomalous nucleotide sharing. Entries here come from immuneACCESS through TCRdb and include only in-frame sequences with V and J called. Some clones fail to appear in such tables; in the studies checked, an unresolved V gene covers under half of the shortfall, and the cause of the remainder is unknown. V and J calls plus clone size are reproduced from that table; the DNA served to infer D and trimming. In all, the sample holds some 110,000 clones, and about 70% of those were seen once. The top ten hold roughly 6% of the sample.

Comment on this clone: Its antigen target is currently unknown. No per-base quality is available; no much larger clone lies one base away.

CDR1 and CDR2, per the germline V gene, are LGHNA and YNFKEQ. Spanning cysteine to phenylalanine, the CDR3 consists of 14 amino acids. The retained sequence is limited to the CDR3, 42 bases, with the frame set at the first base. The germline V and J ends show losses of 3 bases and 10 bases respectively, and no gene match explains 9 bases of the junction. The sequence was obtained from a woman aged 50 to 65 in good health and CMV-seropositive. The rearranged segments are TRBV4-2 and TRBJ2-1; 7 bases in the middle match TRBD2. The sequenced material came from PBMCs. The CDR3 protein is CASSQDVRGEEQFF. The DNA reads TGTGCCAGCAGCCAGGACGTTCGGGGGGAGGAGCAGTTCTTC.